This TCR beta chain was identified in a study of response to subunit inactivated influenza vaccine (dated by TCRdb to 2017 to 2018). With respect to the entire study: To follow how T cells responded to a trivalent subunit inactivated influenza vaccine, the researchers relied on deep quantitative profiling of the T cell receptor repertoire.

Library preparation employed RT-PCR. Sequencing relied on an Illumina HiSeq 2500. TCRdb passed the public sequencing reads through fastp at Q25 and MiXCR, retaining productive beta sequences. Rows are unified per CDR3 protein, each entry keeping the most common DNA and genes. In all, the sample holds hundreds of thousands of distinct CDR3 sequences, and around 11% of those were seen once. The ten most abundant clones make up approximately 10% of the sample. Reading from cysteine to phenylalanine, the CDR3 counts 13 amino acids. Left in the record is the CDR3 DNA by itself, 39 bases read in frame from the first base. Between the V and J ends, shortened by 0 bases and 8 bases respectively, the junction contains 10 bases. The germline V gene (reference sequence) gives CDR1 as DFQATT and CDR2 as SNEGSKA. The study at large found these results: The authors proposed that each seasonal influenza vaccination may bring in only a limited number of new T cells.

This clonotype was counted between two and nine times. There is no known antigen for this receptor. The input lacks base qualities; no much larger clone sits a single base away. A further study also used this sample, focusing on T cells expressing NK-cell markers. As that second paper reports: The TCR beta cDNA libraries were made using 5'RACE template switching, a step that added both a universal primer site and unique molecular identifiers. In sorted CD3+CD56+NKG2C+, CD3+CD56+NKG2C- and CD3+CD56-NKG2C+ T-cell subsets from several donors, TCR beta-chain repertoires were profiled. Among the eight sequenced donors, seven were HCMV-seropositive and one was HCMV-seronegative. In several experiments an anti-gammadeltaTCR antibody was added to restrict sorting to alphabetaTCR-expressing T cells. In a handful of donors, the dominant CD3+CD56+NKG2C+ clonotypes were among the top 10 CD8+ clonotypes and accounted for about 1.0-7.5% of CD8+ T cells. Those dominant clonotypes were again the most abundant among CD3+CD56-NKG2C+ cells in several donors, at about 25-65%. Whether the expanded NKG2C-expressing T cell clones were specific for HCMV antigens remained unclear. Randomly selected healthy volunteers, three men and five women, were used as the eight sequenced donors. To determine HCMV serostatus, a commercial ELISA kit was used to detect HCMV-specific IgG in serum. Peripheral blood mononuclear cells were isolated from blood by Ficoll density gradient centrifugation. Bulk peripheral blood T-cell repertoires were additionally sequenced from unsorted PBMC for about 6 donors. cDNA synthesis was primed from the TCR beta constant segment, followed by two successive PCR amplification steps. Libraries were sequenced as 2 x 150 bp reads on Illumina HiSeq 2000/2500, MiSeq or NextSeq. MIGEC was used to demultiplex reads and group the reads by UMI, and MiTCR was used to assemble and quantify clonotypes. To exclude erroneous sequences, only TCR cDNA sequences supported by at least two reads were retained. The tcR package was used for downstream repertoire analysis, and clonotypes were matched across fractions by CDR3 nucleotide sequence plus V segment. VDJmatch was used to annotate antigen specificity against VDJdb, with one amino acid substitution allowed in CDR3.

The TCR was taken from a man aged 50-59 years who received an inactivated influenza vaccine. Donor details come from another sample of the same person, matched by shared clones. The rearrangement combines TRBV20-1 with TRBJ1-4; the D gene is unclear. The starting material was PBMCs from blood, obtained on the day of vaccination. CDR3 reads: CSARDRHMEKLFF. The base sequence is TGCAGTGCTAGAGATCGACATATGGAAAAACTGTTTTTT.